The 4 T cell receptor beta chains below all came from one sample that was sequenced in a study of glioma-infiltrating T cells. TCR alpha and beta CDR3 regions were amplified from RNA using iRepertoire nested multiplex PCR. TCRdb reprocessed the multiplex PCR reads with MiXCR, giving one entry per CDR3 protein. The table lists over 100,000 distinct CDR3 sequences, about 25% of them singletons, with roughly 30% in the top ten. The sample consisted of glioma tissue, nonneoplastic brain tissue, or PBMCs (not recorded which). The receptor set was obtained from a human donor with low-grade glioma or glioblastoma, undergoing nonglioma brain surgery, or in good health (not recorded which).

The chain couples TRBV14 to TRBJ2-7, with D unclear. Germline CDR1 reads SGHDN; CDR2 reads FVKESK. Trimming cost V 0 bases and J 1 base, with 10 bases left between them. There are 15 residues in the CDR3. In DNA, the CDR3 is TGTGCCAGCAGCCAAGACCGGTCCGGTTCCTACGAGCAGTACTTC. Translating it yields CASSQDRSGSYEQYF.

This clonotype was observed at least ten times. The V gene is TRBV19, the J gene TRBJ2-1, with TRBD2 identical over 10 bases. The CDR3 is 16 residues long. Germline CDR1 and CDR2: LNHDA and SQIVND (reference sequence). With V trimmed by 3 bases and J by 2 bases, 4 bases remained unmatched. This CDR3 reads CASSMGTSVPYNEQFF. The CDR3 bases are TGTGCCAGTAGTATGGGGACTAGCGTGCCCTACAATGAGCAGTTCTTC.

This clonotype was seen ten or more times. The chain carries TRBV6-5 and TRBJ2-1, with D uncertain. The CDR3 runs to 18 residues. Trimming left V 2 bases short and J 5 bases short, with 22 bases between. The germline V gene encodes CDR1 MNHEY and CDR2 SVGAGI. CDR3 amino acids: CASSYGLPGGMVHNEQFF. The CDR3 region has the DNA TGTGCCAGCAGTTACGGGCTGCCGGGCGGTATGGTCCACAATGAGCAGTTCTTC.

As concerns this clonotype: Relative to the germline gene, one junction end is altered; a read error may explain this. The CDR3 DNA is TGCAGTGCTAGAGATACGTGGGAGGGGAGCACAGATACGCAATATTTT. Residues: CSARDTWEGSTDTQYF. V gene TRBV20-1 combines with J gene TRBJ2-3; TRBD2 agrees at 7 bases. The CDR3 sequence is 16 residues long. Per germline, CDR1 DFQATT and CDR2 SNEGSKA (reference sequence).